What follows describes a single T cell receptor beta chain. cDNA synthesis used a TRAV/TRBV-specific primer set for both chains. PCR amplification of the TCRs was performed with Phusion for 20 PCR cycles, and it relied on a constant-region primer together with a V-primer adapter. MiXCR, applied by TCRdb to the reads, yields one record per CDR3 protein. This table holds roughly 6,000 distinct CDR3 sequences, approximately 70% found once. The CDR3 is 15 residues long. Germline-derived CDR1 and CDR2 are SGHKS and YYEKEE (reference sequence). V shed 4 bases and J 5 bases; nucleotides not matched to a gene: 8. The source of the sample is a study of low-dose radiotherapy and immunotherapy resistance in tumors. Donors were dosed with nivolumab and ipilimumab; they also received aspirin, low-dose cyclophosphamide and low-dose radiotherapy.

This chain links TRBV5-5 with TRBJ2-7; TRBD2 agrees at 11 bases. This TCR derives from a human donor with advanced metastatic prostate, ovarian, gallbladder or colorectal cancer (not recorded which). This table probably holds off-target reads from a library built for another chain. CDR3 loop: CASSISGRAQDEQYF. DNA of the CDR3: TGTGCCAGCAGCATTAGCGGGAGGGCCCAGGACGAGCAGTACTTC.